This is a list of T cell receptor beta chains from one sample in a study of T cell responses to AZD1222 COVID-19 vaccine. Profiled with immunoSEQ multiplex PCR; TCRdb holds only in-frame clones, not every one. The sample consists of some 170,000 clones, around 90% of them appearing once. The sample was peripheral blood, taken on day 0 of AZD1222 vaccination. All receptors derive from an adult in good health. The CDR3 runs from the conserved cysteine through the conserved F or W. The D gene is left open where the match is weak. Clone size is not always given. Where it is, it says once, few, many or a class for expanded clones.

J gene	D gene	V gene	clone size	CDR3 DNA	CDR3 protein
TRBJ1-1	TRBD1	TRBV6-5	-	TGTGCCAGCAGGACCGGGGGACAGGGGAGAACTGAAGCTTTCTTT	CASRTGGQGRTEAFF
TRBJ1-1	-	TRBV15	-	TGTGCCACCAGCAGAGATGCTATTGGGACTGAAGCTTTCTTT	CATSRDAIGTEAFF
TRBJ1-1	-	TRBV6-5	-	TGTGCCAGCAGTCCAAGGGGACACACTGAAGCTTTCTTT	CASSPRGHTEAFF
TRBJ1-1	-	TRBV5-1	-	TGCGCCAGCAGCGCGACCAACACTGAAGCTTTCTTT	CASSATNTEAFF
TRBJ2-5	-	TRBV10-3	-	TGTGCTGTAGGGGGAGCGGCGGGAGTAGGAGAGACCCAGTACTTC	CAVGGAAGVGETQYF
TRBJ1-6	-	TRBV5-6	-	TGTGCCAGCAGCTTACAGGGTTCGTCACCCCTCCACTTT	CASSLQGSSPLHF
TRBJ1-2	-	TRBV27	-	TGTGCCAGCAGCCCTGAGGGGAATTATGGCTACACCTTC	CASSPEGNYGYTF
TRBJ1-1	-	TRBV9	-	TGTGCCAGCGGCCAGACAGACCGCGGAGCTTTCTTT	CASGQTDRGAFF
TRBJ1-6	TRBD1	TRBV7-9	-	TGTGCCAGCAGCTCGGGACAGGAGGTCTCACCCCTCCACTTT	CASSSGQEVSPLHF
TRBJ1-1	-	TRBV4-2	-	TGTGCCAGCAGCCATTTACAGGATGAAGCTTTCTTT	CASSHLQDEAFF
TRBJ1-1	-	TRBV28	few	TGTGCCAGCAGTTTAATACCCTGGGGGACGGCTTTGAACACTGAAGCTTTCTTT	CASSLIPWGTALNTEAFF
TRBJ1-1	-	TRBV19	-	TGTGCCAGTAGTATTGGGGCAGGGGTCACTGAAGCTTTCTTT	CASSIGAGVTEAFF
TRBJ1-2	-	TRBV20-1	-	TGCAGTGCCGGGACAATGAATGGCTACACCTTC	CSAGTMNGYTF
TRBJ1-1	-	TRBV4-1	-	TGCGCCAGCAGCCAAGAAGGGGACACTGAAGCTTTCTTT	CASSQEGDTEAFF
TRBJ1-4	-	TRBV2	-	TGTGCCAGTCGGATACAGCTGGAAGGTGAAAAACTGTTTTTT	CASRIQLEGEKLFF
TRBJ2-1	TRBD2	TRBV27	-	TGTGCCAGCAGTTTAGGGGGACTAGCGGAAGGAGGGTTTCACAATGAGCAGTTCTTC	CASSLGGLAEGGFHNEQFF
TRBJ1-2	TRBD1	TRBV11-2	few	TGTGCCAGCAGCTTAGAAGGGACAGCTAACTATGGCTACACCTTC	CASSLEGTANYGYTF
TRBJ1-4	-	TRBV7-9	-	TGTGCCAGCAGTTCTCCACGACCAACTAATGAAAAACTGTTTTTT	CASSSPRPTNEKLFF
TRBJ1-1	TRBD1	TRBV11-3	-	TGTGCCAGCAGCTCGGGACAGCACACTGAAGCTTTCTTT	CASSSGQHTEAFF
TRBJ1-1	-	TRBV19	-	TGTGCCACCAGAGGGAGAATGAACACTGAAGCTTTCTTT	CATRGRMNTEAFF
TRBJ1-2	TRBD1	TRBV10-3	-	TGTGCCATCAGTGATATCACAGGGGTTTCGAACTATGGCTACACCTTC	CAISDITGVSNYGYTF
TRBJ1-1	-	TRBV19	-	TGTGCCAGTAGTATACCGGGACGGCTTTTAACTGAAGCTTTCTTT	CASSIPGRLLTEAFF
TRBJ1-5	-	TRBV18	-	TGTGCCAGCTCACCATCCGGCAATCAGCCCCAGCATTTT	CASSPSGNQPQHF
TRBJ1-2	-	TRBV27	-	TGTGCCAGCGGCGTGGGAGGGCTATTGGGCTACACCTTC	CASGVGGLLGYTF
TRBJ1-2	-	TRBV7-8	-	TGTGCCAGCAGCTTTCGCGGGGGATTGGATGGCTACACCTTC	CASSFRGGLDGYTF
TRBJ2-3	TRBD1	TRBV29-1	-	TGCAGCGTTACAGGGGGCGATACGCAGTATTTT	CSVTGGDTQYF
TRBJ2-2	TRBD1	TRBV25-1	-	TGTGCCAGCAGTGAACTACGGACAGGGGTCACCGGGGAGCTGTTTTTT	CASSELRTGVTGELFF
TRBJ2-1	-	TRBV30	once	TGTGCCTGCCGATCGACACAGGGTGCTGAGCAGTTCTTC	CACRSTQGAEQFF
TRBJ2-1	TRBD2	TRBV13	once	TGTGCCAGCAGCTTGGGGGTAGCGGGAGTGGGCAATGAGCAGTTCTTC	CASSLGVAGVGNEQFF
TRBJ1-4	-	TRBV5-1	-	TGCGCCAGCAGCAGCGGACAGAGTGGTGAAAAACTGTTTTTT	CASSSGQSGEKLFF
TRBJ1-3	-	TRBV10-2	-	TGCGCCAGCACTTTGGGACTTAACTCTGGAAACACCATATATTTT	CASTLGLNSGNTIYF
TRBJ1-1	-	TRBV27	-	TGTGCCAGCAGTTATGACCAGGGCTTGAACACTGAAGCTTTCTTT	CASSYDQGLNTEAFF
TRBJ2-7	TRBD2	TRBV10-2	-	TGCGCCAGCCAAAGAGGGGCTAGCGGGTTATACGAGCAGTACTTC	CASQRGASGLYEQYF
TRBJ1-1	TRBD1	TRBV7-8	-	TGTGCCAGCAGCTTAGCCCAGGGGGTAATGAACACTGAAGCTTTCTTT	CASSLAQGVMNTEAFF
TRBJ2-7	-	TRBV12-3/TRBV12-4	-	TGTGCCAGCAGCTACGAAGGGGGGGAGCAGTACTTC	CASSYEGGEQYF
TRBJ1-1	TRBD1	TRBV10-3	-	TGTGCCATCAGTTTCGACAGGGACACTGAAGCTTTCTTT	CAISFDRDTEAFF